The present entry profiles one TCR beta chain with its context. Its antigen remains unknown. This sample was included in a study of cytomegalovirus exposure and HLA in healthy donors. Findings and limits, study-wide: HLA alleles showed associations with roughly 17,000 TCR beta sequences in a later analysis, at a 0.05 false discovery rate. A few V segments could not be told apart, such as TRBV6-2 and TRBV6-3, and were left out. Immune exposure information comprised only CMV serostatus.

Germline V gene data show CDR1 as SGHVS and CDR2 as FNYEAQ. V shed 2 bases and J shed 6 bases, with 10 bases lying between them. This CDR3 is 14 amino acids long. 60 Vbeta and 13 Jbeta primers were used in PCR. Using immunoSEQ multiplex PCR, the repertoire was profiled, and TCRdb retains in-frame clones only, with some absent. In the table there are hundreds of thousands of clones, 75% of which are singletons. The receptor's source is a woman in her twenties or thirties in good health and CMV-seronegative. Sequencing was done on a sample of PBMCs. This chain uses TRBV7-6 with TRBJ2-2, with D unresolved. CDR3: CASSLLSQSGELFF. The CDR3 DNA reads as TGTGCCAGCAGCTTACTTAGTCAATCCGGGGAGCTGTTTTTT.